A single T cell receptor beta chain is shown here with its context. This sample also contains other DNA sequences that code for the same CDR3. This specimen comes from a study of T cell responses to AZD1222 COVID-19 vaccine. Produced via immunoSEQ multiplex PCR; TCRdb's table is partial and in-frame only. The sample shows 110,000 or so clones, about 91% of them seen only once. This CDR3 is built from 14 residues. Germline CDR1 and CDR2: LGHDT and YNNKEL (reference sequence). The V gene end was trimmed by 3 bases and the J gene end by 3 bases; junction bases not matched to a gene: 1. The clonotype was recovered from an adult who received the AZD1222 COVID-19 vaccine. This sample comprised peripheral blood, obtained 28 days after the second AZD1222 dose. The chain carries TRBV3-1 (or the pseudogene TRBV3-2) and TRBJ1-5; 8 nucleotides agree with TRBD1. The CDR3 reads CASSQDRVNQPQHF. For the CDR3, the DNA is TGTGCCAGCAGCCAGGACAGGGTCAATCAGCCCCAGCATTTT.